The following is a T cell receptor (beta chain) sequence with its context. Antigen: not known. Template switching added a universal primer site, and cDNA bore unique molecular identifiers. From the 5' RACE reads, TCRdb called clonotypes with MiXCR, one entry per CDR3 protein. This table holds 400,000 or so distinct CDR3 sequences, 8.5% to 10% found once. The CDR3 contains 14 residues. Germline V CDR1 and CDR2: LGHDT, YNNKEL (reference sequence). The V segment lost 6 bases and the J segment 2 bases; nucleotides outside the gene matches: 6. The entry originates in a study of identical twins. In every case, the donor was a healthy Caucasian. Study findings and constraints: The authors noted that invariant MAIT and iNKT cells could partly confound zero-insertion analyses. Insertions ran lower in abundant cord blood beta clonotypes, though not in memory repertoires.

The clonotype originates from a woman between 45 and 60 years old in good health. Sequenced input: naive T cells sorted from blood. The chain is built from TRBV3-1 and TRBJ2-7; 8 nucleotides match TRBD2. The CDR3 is CASSFGSGAYEQYF. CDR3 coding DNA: TGTGCCAGCAGTTTTGGTAGCGGGGCCTACGAGCAGTACTTC.